A single TCR beta chain is shown here with its context. As processed by the authors: How many nucleated cells were present was estimated from reference gene primer amplification. Produced via immunoSEQ multiplex PCR; TCRdb's table is partial and in-frame only. Clonal size and the V and J genes are those of that table, whereas D and trimming came from the DNA. The profile shows 80,000 to 90,000 clones, roughly 86% of them singletons. This record comes from a study of blood T cell repertoires in COVID-19. As for the study in general: There were acute and convalescent COVID-19 samples, and they came from the United States, Italy and Spain. T cells, B-cell-depleted T cells, or PBMCs supplied cDNA or gDNA.

Germline V gives CDR1 SGHNT, CDR2 YYREEE (reference sequence). V lost 4 bases, J lost 5 bases, and 12 bases lay in between. CDR3 length equals 13 residues. This receptor was obtained from a woman older than 75 with acute or convalescent COVID-19. Sequenced input: peripheral blood. This rearrangement joins TRBV5-4 to TRBJ1-2; D is unresolved. The CDR3 DNA is TGTGCCAGCAGCCTCAATGTAGAGTATGGCTACACCTTC. Encoded protein: CASSLNVEYGYTF.